These 20 T cell receptor beta chains share one sample of origin, sequenced in a study of blood T cells in healthy people across ages. The authors ran a second PCR of roughly 6 to 12 cycles using a sample-barcoded 5' primer and a J-beta primer mix. TCRdb itself ran the 5' RACE reads through MiXCR, one entry per CDR3 protein. Here the sample spans roughly 1,700,000 distinct CDR3 sequences, 28% being singletons. The source material was blood. These receptors were obtained from a woman in her thirties in good health.

The V call is TRBV4-2, the J call TRBJ2-1; either TRBD1 or TRBD2 may fit D (5 bases each). Trimming stripped 0 bases from V and 8 bases from J, with 20 bases between. Germline loops: CDR1 LGHNA, CDR2 YNFKEQ. The CDR3 runs 17 residues. For the CDR3, the DNA is TGTGCCAGCAGCCAAGAAGGACTGGGGCAGGGTAAGGATGAGCAGTTCTTC. Translation: CASSQEGLGQGKDEQFF.

The sample holds a few counts of this clonotype. The rearrangement uses TRBV5-1 and TRBJ2-2; D remains ambiguous. This CDR3 region has 14 residues. V lost 4 bases and J 7 bases, leaving 14 bases between the germline ends. Germline-derived CDR1 and CDR2 are SGHRS and YFSETQ. Here the CDR3 reads CASSNWTFGGELFF. In nucleotides, the CDR3 is TGCGCCAGCAGCAACTGGACGTTTGGCGGGGAGCTGTTTTTT.

The chain combines TRBV3-1 with TRBJ2-3; 14 bases agree with TRBD2. After removal of 4 bases from V and 14 bases from J, the junction contained 11 bases not matched to a gene. Germline CDR1 is LGHDT and CDR2 is YNNKEL (reference sequence). CDR3 size: 15 residues. The CDR3 spells CASSLTSGGATDRYF. As DNA, the CDR3 is TGTGCCAGCAGCCTGACTAGCGGGGGGGCCACGGACAGGTATTTT.

This clonotype was detected a few times. The rearrangement links TRBV27 to TRBJ1-2; TRBD1 matches 7 bases. The CDR3 sequence is 16 residues long. Unmatched junction bases numbered 12, after V lost 5 bases and J lost 3 bases. Germline CDR1 reads MNHEY; CDR2 reads SMNVEV (reference sequence). The CDR3 DNA is TGTGCCAGCAGTCCAAGACAGGGAGCCGTGGACTATGGCTACACCTTC. Amino acid sequence: CASSPRQGAVDYGYTF.

The J gene is TRBJ1-5, the V gene TRBV28; possible D gene TRBD1, 6 bases. The CDR3 totals 15 residues. The germline CDR1 and CDR2 sequences are MDHEN and SYDVKM. V lost 6 bases and J 9 bases, leaving 21 bases between the germline ends. The CDR3 DNA is TGTGCCAGCAGCCAGACCGGGACACCTTCCCGGCCCCAGCATTTT. Translation: CASSQTGTPSRPQHF.

The V gene is TRBV4-2, the J gene TRBJ1-5; no clear D gene. Germline CDR1 is LGHNA and CDR2 is YNFKEQ. The CDR3 spans 14 residues. Trimming removed 1 base at V and 3 bases at J, with 7 bases between. In nucleotides, the CDR3 is TGTGCCAGCAGCCAAGGGACTTTCAATCAGCCCCAGCATTTT. Translation gives CASSQGTFNQPQHF.

As regards this clonotype: A much bigger clone sits one base away, suggesting this may be a read error. The V call is TRBV2, the J call TRBJ2-1; D might be TRBD2 (5 bases). The CDR3 extends over 12 amino acids. V was clipped by 7 bases and J by 2 bases, with 6 bases between them. Germline CDR1 is SNHLY and CDR2 is FYNNEI. CDR3 loop: CASNGAYNEQFF. The CDR3 region has the DNA TGTGCCAGCAACGGGGCCTACAATGAGCAGTTCTTC.

The gene calls are TRBV4-3 and TRBJ1-2; D is possibly TRBD1 (6 bases). The CDR3 loop spans 15 amino acids. The V end lost 0 bases, the J end lost 4 bases, and 12 bases lay between the germline ends. Germline V gives CDR1 LGHNA, CDR2 YSLEER. The CDR3 protein is CASSQDSRTAYGYTF. CDR3 nucleotide sequence: TGCGCCAGCAGCCAAGATTCCCGGACAGCCTATGGCTACACCTTC.

This clonotype was observed a few times. The chain joins TRBV14 to TRBJ2-1; 12 nucleotides agree with TRBD2. The germline CDR1 and CDR2 sequences are SGHDN and FVKESK. CDR3 size: 16 residues. Germline trimming cut 5 bases from V and 8 bases from J; bases unmatched to any gene: 10. The CDR3 sequence: CASSERTSGMGDEQFF. The CDR3 DNA reads TGTGCCAGCAGCGAACGGACTAGCGGGATGGGCGATGAGCAGTTCTTC. The variable domain in full, with the rest retrieved from reference TRBV14 and TRBJ2-1, is EAGVTQFPSHSVIEKGQTVTLRCDPISGHDNLYWYRRVMGKEIKFLLHFVKESKQDESGMPNNRFLAERTGGTYSTLKVQPAELEDSGVYFCASSERTSGMGDEQFFGPGTRLTVL.

This clonotype was observed once. The rearrangement links TRBV7-2 to TRBJ2-3, with D perhaps being TRBD1 or TRBD2 (7 bases each). The V gene lost 5 bases and the J gene lost 2 bases, with 14 bases spanning the gap. The CDR3 has 15 residues. The germline V gene has CDR1 SGHTA and CDR2 FQGNSA. CDR3 amino acids: CASSPQGGFTDTQYF. In DNA form, the CDR3 reads TGTGCCAGCAGCCCCCAGGGGGGGTTCACAGATACGCAGTATTTT.

This clonotype was seen a few times. This chain links TRBV28 with TRBJ1-4, with D possibly matching TRBD1 (6 bases). Germline-derived CDR1 and CDR2 are MDHEN and SYDVKM. V shed 5 bases and J shed 3 bases, with 16 bases lying between them. The CDR3 extends over 16 amino acids. The CDR3 nucleotides are TGTGCCAGCAGTGGAGGGGGGACCGCCTCTAATGAAAAACTGTTTTTT. Its protein product is CASSGGGTASNEKLFF.

With respect to this clonotype: A much larger clone is a single base away; this may be a read error. The CDR3 sequence: CVSSRGTSGLYEQYF. CDR3 coding DNA: TGTGTCAGCAGTCGTGGGACTAGCGGGTTATACGAGCAGTACTTC. The chain links TRBV27 to TRBJ2-7, with 12 bases fitting TRBD2. From germline, CDR1 is MNHEY and CDR2 SMNVEV (reference sequence). This CDR3 comprises 15 residues.

This clonotype occurred many times. The chain employs TRBV5-1 and TRBJ2-7; unclear D gene. V gave up 4 bases and J gave up 2 bases, with 13 bases separating them. Germline-derived CDR1 and CDR2 are SGHRS and YFSETQ. The CDR3 contains 14 residues. The CDR3 DNA reads as TGCGCCAGCAGCAGTCGTCCAGTTACCTACGAGCAGTACTTC. It translates to CASSSRPVTYEQYF.

J is TRBJ2-7 and V is TRBV7-2; a possible D gene is TRBD1 (5 bases). The V gene lost 2 bases and the J gene lost 8 bases, with 13 bases spanning the gap. The CDR3 runs to 13 residues. CDR1 and CDR2 (germline): SGHTA, FQGNSA. This chain's CDR3 is CASSLQGEYQQYF. CDR3 nucleotide sequence: TGTGCCAGCAGCTTACAGGGCGAGTATCAGCAGTACTTC.

Many counts were recorded for this clonotype. This rearrangement joins TRBV12-3 or TRBV12-4 to TRBJ2-7; D unclear. The CDR3 runs 13 residues. Trimming pared 4 bases from V and 7 bases from J, leaving 14 bases between. The CDR3 nucleotides are TGTGCCAGCAGTTCAAAAGGTTTCGGGGAGCAGTACTTC. Its translation: CASSSKGFGEQYF.

This clonotype was counted only a few times. The CDR3 here is CASSSPGQGKYEQYF. For the CDR3, the DNA is TGCGCCAGCAGCTCTCCGGGACAGGGGAAGTACGAGCAGTACTTC. This chain joins TRBV5-1 and TRBJ2-7, with 10 bases fitting TRBD1. CDR3 size: 15 residues. The V and J ends lost 3 bases and 4 bases, in that order; junction bases with no gene match: 7. CDR1 is SGHRS, CDR2 YFSETQ, per germline. Drawing the rest from reference TRBV5-1 and TRBJ2-7, the complete variable domain is KAGVTQTPRYLIKTRGQQVTLSCSPISGHRSVSWYQQTPGQGLQFLFEYFSETQRNKGNFPGRFSGRQFSNSRSEMNVSTLELGDSALYLCASSSPGQGKYEQYFGPGTRLTVT.

The rearrangement joins TRBV6-5 to TRBJ2-2; the D gene could be TRBD1 or TRBD2 (5 bases each). The length of the CDR3 is 14 residues. Trimming stripped 8 bases from V and 4 bases from J, with 14 bases between. Germline CDR1 MNHEY, CDR2 SVGAGI. DNA of the CDR3: TGTGCCAGCCTGATGAAGGGGACCACCGGGGAGCTGTTTTTT. It is translated as CASLMKGTTGELFF.

The chain couples TRBV4-3 to TRBJ1-1; a possible D gene is TRBD1 (5 bases). Trimming shortened V by 0 bases and J by 0 bases, and 11 bases separated the two germline ends. Per germline, CDR1 LGHNA and CDR2 YSLEER. This CDR3 has 16 amino acids. Here the CDR3 reads CASSQDWRGMNTEAFF. The CDR3 DNA reads as TGCGCCAGCAGCCAAGATTGGAGGGGAATGAACACTGAAGCTTTCTTT.

This clonotype came up a few times. The chain is built from TRBV7-2 and TRBJ2-1; D remains unclear. V was cut by 5 bases and J by 5 bases, with 7 bases left in between. The CDR3 loop spans 12 amino acids. Germline loops: CDR1 SGHTA, CDR2 FQGNSA. For the CDR3, the DNA is TGTGCCAGCAGCCGAAGGCACAATGAGCAGTTCTTC. It translates to CASSRRHNEQFF.

The sample holds a few counts of this clonotype. The CDR3 sequence is CASSLDASPNTEAFF. CDR3 DNA: TGCGCCAGCAGCTTGGACGCCAGCCCGAACACTGAAGCTTTCTTT. The genes are TRBV5-1 and TRBJ1-1, with D unresolved. CDR3 length: 15 residues. Germline CDR1 is SGHRS and CDR2 is YFSETQ. Trimming shortened V by 0 bases and J by 1 base, and 10 bases separated the two germline ends.